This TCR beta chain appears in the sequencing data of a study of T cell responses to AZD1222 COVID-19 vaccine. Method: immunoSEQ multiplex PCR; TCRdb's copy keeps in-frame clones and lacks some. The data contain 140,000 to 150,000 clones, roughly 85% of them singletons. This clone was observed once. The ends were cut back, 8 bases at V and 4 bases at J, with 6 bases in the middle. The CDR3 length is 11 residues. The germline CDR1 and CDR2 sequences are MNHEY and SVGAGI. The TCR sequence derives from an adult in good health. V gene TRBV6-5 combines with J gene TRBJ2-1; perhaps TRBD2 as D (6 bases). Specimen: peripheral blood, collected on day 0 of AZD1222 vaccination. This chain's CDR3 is CASGLYNEQFF. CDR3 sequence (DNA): TGTGCCAGCGGACTATACAATGAGCAGTTCTTC.